This TCR beta chain was identified in a study of blood T cell repertoires in COVID-19. For the study at large: In each case, the material was cDNA or gDNA derived from T cells, B-cell-depleted T cells, or PBMCs.

Only in-frame clones appear in the TCRdb table, and some are missing; sequencing was by immunoSEQ multiplex PCR. The sample includes roughly 190,000 clones, roughly four fifths seen only once; the top ten take 9.5% to 11%. Followed over time, Seattle patients had been enrolled while infection was active. The germline V gene encodes CDR1 MDHEN and CDR2 SYDVKM. The length of the CDR3 is 13 residues. Trimming took 6 bases from V and 3 from J, leaving 9 bases between them. This rearrangement joins TRBV28 to TRBJ1-5; D is uncertain. The TCR originated in a woman aged 40 to 49 with COVID-19, enrolled during active disease. What was sequenced was peripheral blood. CDR3 protein: CASSGRNNQPQHF. The CDR3 bases are TGTGCCAGCAGCGGGAGAAACAATCAGCCCCAGCATTTT.